Listed here are 15 T cell receptor beta chains from one sample, sequenced in a study of cytomegalovirus exposure and HLA in healthy donors. The primer mix had 60 Vbeta and 13 Jbeta primers. TCRdb's table, derived via immunoSEQ multiplex PCR, lists solely in-frame clones and lacks some. The sample holds 180,000 or so clones, 80% to 90% seen once. The specimen sequenced was PBMCs. These receptor sequences come from a woman under 30 in good health and CMV-seropositive.

The sample holds a few counts of this clone. V and J are TRBV11-1 and TRBJ1-1, with D hard to call. Germline CDR1 SGHAT, CDR2 FQDESV (reference sequence). There are 15 residues in the CDR3. Trimming stripped 1 base from V and 0 bases from J, with 9 bases between. The CDR3 bases are TGTGCCAGCAGCTTAGTCGGGTTGATGAACACTGAAGCTTTCTTT. The encoded protein is CASSLVGLMNTEAFF.

This clone was recorded only once. This chain joins TRBV5-1 and TRBJ2-3; 9 nucleotides line up with TRBD2. Germline values: CDR1 SGHRS, CDR2 YFSETQ. J was trimmed by 0 bases and V by 4 bases; bases with no gene match: 9. This CDR3 comprises 17 residues. The CDR3 region has the DNA TGCGCCAGCAGCCCAAGGACTAGCGTAACTAGCACAGATACGCAGTATTTT. Encoded protein: CASSPRTSVTSTDTQYF.

The J gene is TRBJ1-2, the V gene TRBV6-5; 9 nucleotides agree with TRBD1. V shed 6 bases and J 2 bases; nucleotides not matched to a gene: 4. The CDR3 is 14 residues long. Germline assignment: CDR1 MNHEY and CDR2 SVGAGI. CDR3 in amino acids: CASRPQGANYGYTF. The CDR3 nucleotides are TGTGCCAGCAGGCCACAGGGGGCAAACTATGGCTACACCTTC.

The rearrangement joins TRBV10-2 to TRBJ2-2; no reliable D call. The V gene lost 7 bases and the J gene lost 8 bases, with 11 bases spanning the gap. The CDR3 length is 12 residues. Germline CDR1 is WSHSY and CDR2 is SAAADI. DNA for the CDR3: TGCGCCAGCACTCTGGTCAGGGGGGAGCTGTTTTTT. Translation: CASTLVRGELFF.

V and J are TRBV4-1 and TRBJ2-7, with D possibly being TRBD1 (5 bases). Germline V gene sequence: CDR1 MGHRA, CDR2 YSYEKL. Trimming pared 0 bases from V and 0 bases from J, leaving 15 bases between. This CDR3 is 17 amino acids long. The CDR3, as DNA: TGCGCCAGCAGCCAAGACGGAAGGACACCCTCCTCCTACGAGCAGTACTTC. Translating it yields CASSQDGRTPSSYEQYF.

CDR3 region: CASSLLGQGGVGNQPQHF. CDR3 nucleotide sequence: TGTGCCAGCAGCTTACTGGGACAGGGTGGGGTGGGCAATCAGCCCCAGCATTTT. V gene TRBV7-9 combines with J gene TRBJ1-5, with 9 bases matching TRBD1. Germline V CDR1 and CDR2: SEHNR, FQNEAQ (reference sequence). The CDR3 spans 18 residues. The V gene end was trimmed by 2 bases and the J gene end by 2 bases; junction bases not matched to a gene: 10.

The chain employs TRBV9 and TRBJ2-7; TRBD2 matches 12 bases. Trimming removed 0 bases from V and 2 bases from J; junction bases left unmatched: 3. The CDR3 covers 16 residues. Germline lookup yields CDR1 SGDLS and CDR2 YYNGEE. The CDR3: CASSVAGLAGTYEQYF. Written as DNA, the CDR3 is TGTGCCAGCAGCGTAGCTGGACTAGCGGGGACCTACGAGCAGTACTTC.

Concerning this clone: A read error may account for a junction end that differs from germline. The rearrangement joins TRBV7-9 to TRBJ2-3; the match to TRBD1 covers 8 bases. CDR1 and CDR2 (germline): SEHNR, FQNEAQ (reference sequence). This CDR3 comprises 16 residues. The CDR3 sequence: CSSSFPPQGAGDTQYF. The CDR3 nucleotides read TGTTCCAGCAGCTTTCCCCCCCAGGGGGCCGGAGATACGCAGTATTTT.

The V call is TRBV9, the J call TRBJ2-1, with 9 nucleotides matching TRBD2. Germline CDR1 reads SGDLS; CDR2 reads YYNGEE. The CDR3 runs to 18 residues. J gave up 4 bases and V 3 bases, and 14 bases lay outside the gene matches. As DNA, the CDR3 is TGTGCCAGCAGCGGGGCCCCGTTTTTAGCGGGAGTGTACAATGAGCAGTTCTTC. Its protein is CASSGAPFLAGVYNEQFF.

The V gene is TRBV11-2, the J gene TRBJ2-5, with 10 nucleotides matching TRBD1. The V gene end was trimmed by 8 bases and the J gene end by 4 bases; junction bases not matched to a gene: 13. CDR3 length: 16 residues. Germline loops: CDR1 SGHAT, CDR2 FQNNGV. The CDR3 nucleotides are TGTGCCAGCCGGGGCACCCATTGGACAGGGGGAGAGACCCAGTACTTC. It is translated as CASRGTHWTGGETQYF.

V gene TRBV7-9 combines with J gene TRBJ2-5; a possible D gene is TRBD1 (6 bases). The CDR3 has 15 residues. The germline V gene encodes CDR1 SEHNR and CDR2 FQNEAQ (reference sequence). The V end lost 4 bases, the J end lost 2 bases, and 14 bases lay between the germline ends. The CDR3 DNA reads as TGTGCCAGCAGCTCTACCGGGACAATTCAAGAGACCCAGTACTTC. As protein: CASSSTGTIQETQYF.

V gene TRBV5-1 combines with J gene TRBJ2-5; TRBD1 might be the D (6 bases). The V end lost 2 bases, the J end lost 4 bases, and 12 bases lay between the germline ends. Germline CDR1 reads SGHRS; CDR2 reads YFSETQ. The CDR3 is made up of 14 amino acids. The CDR3 is CASSFTDSRETQYF. DNA of the CDR3: TGCGCCAGCAGCTTTACGGACAGTAGAGAGACCCAGTACTTC. The variable domain in full, with the rest retrieved from reference TRBV5-1 and TRBJ2-5, is KAGVTQTPRYLIKTRGQQVTLSCSPISGHRSVSWYQQTPGQGLQFLFEYFSETQRNKGNFPGRFSGRQFSNSRSEMNVSTLELGDSALYLCASSFTDSRETQYFGPGTRLLVL.

The chain carries TRBV7-9 and TRBJ2-5, with 7 positions matching TRBD1. The germline gives CDR1 SEHNR, CDR2 FQNEAQ (reference sequence). V dropped 0 bases and J dropped 1; count of bases not matched to a gene: 8. This CDR3 has 17 amino acids. For the CDR3, the DNA is TGTGCCAGCAGCTTAGCGATACAGGGGCAGGGCCAAGAGACCCAGTACTTC. Amino acid sequence: CASSLAIQGQGQETQYF.

This chain joins TRBV14 and TRBJ2-2, with 7 bases that match TRBD1. Unmatched junction bases numbered 11, after V lost 0 bases and J lost 7 bases. The CDR3 sequence is 17 residues long. Germline V gene sequence: CDR1 SGHDN, CDR2 FVKESK. The CDR3 reads CASSQDKGQPGDGELFF. The CDR3 region has the DNA TGTGCCAGCAGCCAAGATAAGGGACAGCCAGGGGACGGGGAGCTGTTTTTT.

V gene TRBV5-1 combines with J gene TRBJ1-2; tentative D call: TRBD1 (5 bases). V dropped 5 bases and J dropped 4 bases, with 9 bases sitting between them. The CDR3 length is 12 residues. In germline, CDR1 is SGHRS, CDR2 YFSETQ. The CDR3 bases are TGCGCCAGCAGTTATGACAGCTATGGCTACACCTTC. Its translation is CASSYDSYGYTF.